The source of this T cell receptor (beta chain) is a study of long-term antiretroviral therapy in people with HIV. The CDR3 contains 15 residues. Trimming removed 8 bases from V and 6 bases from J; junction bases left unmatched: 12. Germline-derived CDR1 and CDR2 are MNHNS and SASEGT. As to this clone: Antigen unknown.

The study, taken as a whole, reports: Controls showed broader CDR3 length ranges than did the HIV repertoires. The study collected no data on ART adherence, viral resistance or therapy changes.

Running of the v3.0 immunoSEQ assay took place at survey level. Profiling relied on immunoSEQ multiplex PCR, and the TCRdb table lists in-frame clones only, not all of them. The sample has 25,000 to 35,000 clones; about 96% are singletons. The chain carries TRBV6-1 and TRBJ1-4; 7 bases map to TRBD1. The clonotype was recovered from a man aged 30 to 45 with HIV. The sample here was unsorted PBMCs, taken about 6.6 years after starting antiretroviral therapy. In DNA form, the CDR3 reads TGTGCCAGCTCCGGGACAGTCGAGTCGTATGAAAAACTGTTTTTT. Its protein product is CASSGTVESYEKLFF.